This is a list of T cell receptor beta chains from one sample in a study of OX40 agonist ivuxolimab in advanced cancers. This table comes from immunoSEQ multiplex PCR, and its TCRdb copy is limited to in-frame clones, with some not included. The sample records nearly 80,000 clones, approximately 85% being singletons. The specimen was CD4+ or CD8+ T cells sorted from blood, collected in a trial of the OX40 agonist ivuxolimab. These receptors were obtained from an adult with an advanced solid tumor such as melanoma, head and neck, liver or kidney cancer. CDR3s include the opening cysteine and the closing phenylalanine or tryptophan. D genes are given only for firm matches. Not every row has a clone size; where given, it reads once, few, many or a size class.

J	D	V	size	DNA	CDR3
TRBJ2-1	.	TRBV11-3	.	TGTGCCAGCAGCTCCGGGACCGAGCAGTTCTTC	CASSSGTEQFF
TRBJ2-3	.	TRBV5-1	.	TGCGCCAGCAGCTTCGACAGCGACGGCACAGATACGCAGTATTTT	CASSFDSDGTDTQYF
TRBJ1-2	.	TRBV7-9	.	TGTGCCAGCAGCGCCCCCCTTGGCGGAGCTAACTATGGCTACACCTTC	CASSAPLGGANYGYTF
TRBJ1-5	TRBD1	TRBV6-5	.	TGTGCCAGCAGCTCACAGGGGTTTCCGAATCAGCCCCAGCATTTT	CASSSQGFPNQPQHF
TRBJ1-1	.	TRBV6-5	.	TGTGCCAGCAGTTACGGGGGGGGCGGGAACACTGAAGCTTTCTTT	CASSYGGGGNTEAFF
TRBJ1-2	TRBD1	TRBV10-3	once	TGTGCCATCAGTGAGGACAGGGGGCTCTCTATCTATGGCTACACCTTC	CAISEDRGLSIYGYTF
TRBJ2-3	.	TRBV28	.	TGTGCCAGCAGAGTTCAGGGAAAACGCACAGATACGCAGTATTTT	CASRVQGKRTDTQYF
TRBJ2-1	TRBD2	TRBV13	.	TGTGCCAGCAGCCCCCGGACTAGCGGGAACGATGAGCAGTTCTTC	CASSPRTSGNDEQFF
TRBJ2-7	.	TRBV7-9	.	TGTGCCAGCAGCACCATGGACAGAGACTCCTACGAGCAGTACTTC	CASSTMDRDSYEQYF
TRBJ2-3	.	TRBV27	.	TGTGCCAGCAGTTCGAACCCCACGTGGCCAGGAGAAAGCACAGATACGCAGTATTTT	CASSSNPTWPGESTDTQYF
TRBJ2-2	.	TRBV7-3	.	TGTGCCAGCAGCTTAAGTCACGCTCACCAAAAGGACGGGACACAGAACACCGGGGAGCTGTTTTTT	CASSLSHAHQKDGTQNTGELFF
TRBJ2-7	.	TRBV27	once	TGTGCCAGCAGCCCCTTTCGGGGGAGGAACTCCTACGAGCAGTACTTC	CASSPFRGRNSYEQYF
TRBJ2-1	.	TRBV28	.	TGTGCCAGCAGGACACAGGGTTGGTCCTACAATGAGCAGTTCTTC	CASRTQGWSYNEQFF
TRBJ2-3	.	TRBV5-1	.	TGCGCCAGCAGCTTGGATTGGGGCTGGTCAGATACGCAGTATTTT	CASSLDWGWSDTQYF
TRBJ2-7	TRBD1	TRBV11-2	.	TGTGCCAGCAGCCGTAGGACAGGGGGATACCACGAGCAGTACTTC	CASSRRTGGYHEQYF
TRBJ2-7	.	TRBV21-1	.	TGTGCCAGCAGCCCCTTCCCCGGGAAGGGCCCCTACGAGCAGTACTTC	CASSPFPGKGPYEQYF
TRBJ2-7	TRBD2	TRBV4-2	.	TGTGCCAGCAGCTATGCTAGCGGGGCAGCCTACGAGCAGTACTTC	CASSYASGAAYEQYF
TRBJ1-2	TRBD1	TRBV19	few	TGTGCCAGTAGTACCGGACAGGGGGGTGGCTACACCTTC	CASSTGQGGGYTF
TRBJ2-5	TRBD1	TRBV14	few	TGTGCCAGCAGCCAAGACAGGGGGCGCGAGACCCAGTACTTC	CASSQDRGRETQYF
TRBJ2-6	.	TRBV19	.	TGTGCCAGTAGTATAGTAGGGGGGTTTGGGGCCAACGTCCTGACTTTC	CASSIVGGFGANVLTF
TRBJ2-3	.	TRBV28	.	TGTGCCAGCAGTTTCCTTTTGGGCACAGATACGCAGTATTTT	CASSFLLGTDTQYF
TRBJ2-7	TRBD1	TRBV7-2	.	TGTGCCAGCAGCTTCCGGTCTTCGGGACAGAACTACGAGCAGTACTTC	CASSFRSSGQNYEQYF
TRBJ2-1	.	TRBV14	.	TGTGCCAGCAGCCAAGAGTTGGGGGGCCCGAGGAGCTCCTACAATGAGCAGTTCTTC	CASSQELGGPRSSYNEQFF
TRBJ2-3	.	TRBV28	few	TGTGCCAGCAGTCCCTCATTCGTGGCTGGCACAGATACGCAGTATTTT	CASSPSFVAGTDTQYF
TRBJ2-7	.	TRBV5-6	.	TGTGCCAGCAGCTTGGGAGCCTACGAGCAGTACTTC	CASSLGAYEQYF
TRBJ1-2	.	TRBV15	few	TGTGCCACCAGCCTTTATCAGGGTGGCTACACCTTC	CATSLYQGGYTF
TRBJ2-7	TRBD2	TRBV7-2	.	TGTGCCAGCAGCTTAGGCCCTGGCTCGGGAGGGAAGTGGTACGAGCAGTACTTC	CASSLGPGSGGKWYEQYF
TRBJ1-3	.	TRBV5-6	.	TGTGCCAGCAGCTTGGGACCGGGAAACCGTGGAAACACCATATATTTT	CASSLGPGNRGNTIYF
TRBJ2-7	.	TRBV10-1	.	TGCGCCAGCAGTGAGCGGGCGACCTACGAGCAGTACTTC	CASSERATYEQYF
TRBJ2-2	TRBD2	TRBV6-1	.	TGTGCCAGCAGGGGCGGGAGTATCGCCGGGGAGCTGTTTTTT	CASRGGSIAGELFF
TRBJ2-2	TRBD2	TRBV25-1	.	TGTGCCAGCAGTGCTCCGGGACTAGCGGGAGTCACCGGGGAGCTGTTTTTT	CASSAPGLAGVTGELFF
TRBJ1-1	.	TRBV10-3	.	TGTGCCATCAGTGGCGGGTCCGAAGCTTTCTTT	CAISGGSEAFF
TRBJ1-5	TRBD1	TRBV2	.	TGTGCCAGCAGTGAGGACAGGAACCATCAGCCCCAGCATTTT	CASSEDRNHQPQHF
TRBJ1-5	TRBD1	TRBV10-1	many	TGCGCCAGCAGTCCGGGACAGGGATCTCAGCCCCAGCATTTT	CASSPGQGSQPQHF
TRBJ2-7	.	TRBV5-6	.	TGTGCCAGCAGCTCAACAGGGTCTTACGAGCAGTACTTC	CASSSTGSYEQYF
TRBJ1-5	.	TRBV21-1	.	TGTGCCAGCAGCAATGGGGGGGGTAACACAGTGAATAGCAATCAGCCCCAGCATTTT	CASSNGGGNTVNSNQPQHF
TRBJ1-1	.	TRBV5-1	once	TGCGCCAGCAGCAACCCGAGCGACACTGAAGCTTTCTTT	CASSNPSDTEAFF
TRBJ2-1	TRBD2	TRBV10-3	.	TGTGCCATCAGTGGTTCCGGGACTAGCGGTATGAAAGATGAGCAGTTCTTC	CAISGSGTSGMKDEQFF
TRBJ2-7	TRBD2	TRBV30	.	TGTGCCTGGGAACTAGCGGCTGGCGGAGAGCAGTACTTC	CAWELAAGGEQYF
TRBJ2-1	.	TRBV15	once	TGTGCCACCAGCGCAAGCTCCTACAATGAGCAGTTCTTC	CATSASSYNEQFF
TRBJ1-1	.	TRBV30	once	TGTGCCTGGAGTCCCGGGACTGGGATGAACACTGAAGCTTTCTTT	CAWSPGTGMNTEAFF
TRBJ2-3	.	TRBV5-4	.	TGTGCCAGCAGCTTGGCAGGAGGGGGAGCAGATACGCAGTATTTT	CASSLAGGGADTQYF
TRBJ2-2	.	TRBV11-2	many	TGTGCCAGCGAAGGGGTTACCGGGGAGCTGTTTTTT	CASEGVTGELFF
TRBJ1-1	.	TRBV9	.	TGTGCCAGCAGCGTAGGTTTGGGGCTGAACACTGAAGCTTTCTTT	CASSVGLGLNTEAFF
TRBJ2-7	TRBD2	TRBV7-9	once	TGTGCCAGCAGCTTAGCTATGGGAGGGAAGGAAAACGAGCAGTACTTC	CASSLAMGGKENEQYF
TRBJ1-5	.	TRBV11-3	.	TGTGCCAGCAGACGGGACGGATGTAGCAATCAGCCCCAGCATTTT	CASRRDGCSNQPQHF
TRBJ2-3	TRBD1	TRBV30	.	TGTGCCTGGAGTGTAGGGACCCTGGGGAACAGGGGGAAAGATACGCAGTATTTT	CAWSVGTLGNRGKDTQYF
TRBJ2-7	TRBD2	TRBV11-2	.	TGTGCCAGCAGCTTAGACTCACTAGCGGGAGGCTACGAGCAGTACTTC	CASSLDSLAGGYEQYF
TRBJ1-6	.	TRBV28	.	TGTGCCAGCAGTTTATTCGAGAACAATTCACCCCTCCACTTT	CASSLFENNSPLHF
TRBJ2-7	TRBD2	TRBV19	.	TGTGCCAGTAGTATTGCGGGAGTAAGGGAGCAGTACTTC	CASSIAGVREQYF
TRBJ1-2	.	TRBV7-9	once	TGTGCCAGCAGCTTAGCAAGTTTAGGAATAAACTATGGCTACACCTTC	CASSLASLGINYGYTF
TRBJ2-5	.	TRBV28	.	TGTGCCAGCAGTTTAACCCAAGAGACCCAGTACTTC	CASSLTQETQYF
TRBJ2-1	TRBD2	TRBV4-3	.	TGCGCCAGCAGCTGGACTAGCGGCACCTACAATGAGCAGTTCTTC	CASSWTSGTYNEQFF
TRBJ2-2	TRBD2	TRBV4-1	.	TGCGCCAGCAGTACCCTATCGGGAGGGCCTAGCGGGGAGCTGTTTTTT	CASSTLSGGPSGELFF
TRBJ2-1	TRBD2	TRBV6-4	.	TGTGCCAGCAGTCTTAGCGGGAGCCATGAGCAGTTCTTC	CASSLSGSHEQFF
TRBJ2-7	TRBD2	TRBV30	.	TGTGCCTGGAGTGTATACGGCGGGAGAGTCAACGAGCAGTACTTC	CAWSVYGGRVNEQYF
TRBJ1-6	.	TRBV28	once	TGTGCCAGCACCGGGACACAGTTAAGCTCCTATAATTCACCCCTCCACTTT	CASTGTQLSSYNSPLHF
TRBJ2-3	.	TRBV9	.	TGTGCCAGCAGCGTAGGGGCGGGAGATACGCAGTATTTT	CASSVGAGDTQYF
TRBJ2-7	.	TRBV28	once	TGTTCAGGCTACGAGCAGTACTTC	CSGYEQYF